This entry lists 25 T cell receptor beta chains sequenced from one sample in a study of T-cell reconstitution after alpha-beta-depleted transplantation in children. For TCRbeta, the library was prepared with unique molecular identifiers. TCRdb redid the calling of the PCR reads with MiXCR, one entry per CDR3 protein. This sample has fewer than 350,000 distinct CDR3 sequences; 10% occur once, and the top ten carry 7% to 9.5%. The sample in question was PBMCs, obtained before TCRalphabeta/CD19-depleted stem cell transplant. The source is a boy less than two years old with acute myeloid leukemia, due to receive a stem cell transplant.

This clonotype was seen repeatedly, ten times or more. The J gene is TRBJ2-5, the V gene TRBV6-5, with a possible D match to TRBD1 (6 bases). CDR3 length equals 15 residues. Germline lookup yields CDR1 MNHEY and CDR2 SVGAGI. The V end was cut by 2 bases, the J end by 1 base, with 11 bases between. The CDR3 sequence: CASSYKGVFQETQYF. CDR3 coding DNA: TGTGCCAGCAGTTACAAGGGGGTCTTCCAAGAGACCCAGTACTTC.

A note on this clonotype: It may be a read error: a sequence one base away is much more abundant. The chain employs TRBV20-1 and TRBJ1-1; D is unclear. CDR3 length: 15 amino acids. Germline CDR1 is DFQATT and CDR2 is SNEGSKA (reference sequence). This CDR3 is CSARTPGVGNTKAFF. CDR3 DNA sequence: TGCAGTGCTAGAACCCCTGGGGTCGGAAACACTAAAGCTTTCTTT.

This clonotype was detected ten times or more. CDR3 DNA: TGCGCCAGCAGAGATCTGGCAGGAGACAATGAGCAGTTCTTC. It specifies CASRDLAGDNEQFF. The gene calls are TRBV5-1 and TRBJ2-1; D remains ambiguous. V was clipped by 5 bases and J by 5 bases, with 14 bases between them. CDR1 is SGHRS, CDR2 YFSETQ, per germline. There are 14 residues in the CDR3.

Points on this clonotype: It may be a read error: a sequence one base away is much more abundant. This chain links TRBV27 with TRBJ1-1, with TRBD1 matching over 10 bases. Germline V gene sequence: CDR1 MNHEY, CDR2 SMNVEV (reference sequence). This CDR3 comprises 16 residues. The CDR3 nucleotides are TGTGCCAGCAGTCCTTCCCGGACAGGGGGAAGCACTCAAGCTTTCTTT. Its protein is CASSPSRTGGSTQAFF.

The sample holds a few counts of this clonotype. CDR3 protein: CASSSHKRMGVGYTF. For the CDR3, the DNA is TGTGCCAGCAGTTCCCACAAGAGGATGGGTGTTGGCTACACCTTC. This chain links TRBV9 with TRBJ1-2; D uncertain. The CDR3 is 15 amino acids. V was clipped by 5 bases and J by 7 bases, with 21 bases between them. Germline V lookup: CDR1 SGDLS, CDR2 YYNGEE.

The V gene is TRBV20-1, the J gene TRBJ1-3; TRBD1 agrees at 9 bases. Germline CDR1 reads DFQATT; CDR2 reads SNEGSKA (reference sequence). The CDR3 spans 11 residues. Losses at the gene ends were 6 bases for V and 8 bases for J; bases not matched to a gene: 2. The CDR3 is CSANRGHTIYF. In DNA, the CDR3 is TGCAGTGCCAACAGGGGGCACACCATATATTTT.

This clonotype has a count of ten or more. The genes are TRBV6-2 or TRBV6-3 and TRBJ2-2; TRBD2 matches at 7 bases. The CDR3 has 16 amino acids. Germline V gives CDR1 MNHEY, CDR2 SVGEGT. The junction had 9 bases not matched to a gene; V was cut back by 0 bases and J by 8 bases. Here the CDR3 reads CASSYSLKGGPGELFF. CDR3 coding DNA: TGTGCCAGCAGTTACTCCCTAAAGGGAGGGCCGGGGGAGCTGTTTTTT.

This clonotype was detected ten times or more. The chain uses TRBV7-8 and TRBJ2-1, with TRBD2 matching over 11 bases. Germline values: CDR1 SGHVS, CDR2 FQNEAQ. This CDR3 comprises 16 residues. V lost 5 bases and J lost 4; bases outside the gene matches: 7. The CDR3 sequence is CASSPLGLADYNEQFF. DNA for the CDR3: TGTGCCAGCAGCCCTTTGGGACTAGCGGATTACAATGAGCAGTTCTTC.

This clonotype has ten or more counts. The chain joins TRBV18 to TRBJ2-2; D is ambiguous. Trimming took 6 bases from V and 2 from J, leaving 4 bases between them. Germline V gene data show CDR1 as KGHSH and CDR2 as LQKENI. This CDR3 is 12 amino acids long. CDR3 coding DNA: TGTGCCAGCTCGCGTAACACCGGGGAGCTGTTTTTT. Its protein is CASSRNTGELFF.

The V and J genes are TRBV29-1 and TRBJ1-1; the D gene is possibly TRBD1 (5 bases). The CDR3 extends over 13 amino acids. Germline V gives CDR1 SQVTM, CDR2 ANQGSEA. Deletions cut 3 bases from V and 1 base from J, with 9 bases between. The DNA for the CDR3 is TGCAGCGTTGAGACGGGGCCGAACACTGAAGCTTTCTTT. Its translation is CSVETGPNTEAFF.

The sample holds many counts of this clonotype. The rearrangement links TRBV24-1 to TRBJ2-2, with 7 bases aligning to TRBD1. The ends lost 4 bases at V and 4 bases at J; junction bases unmatched: 8. The length of the CDR3 is 16 residues. Germline values: CDR1 KGHDR, CDR2 SFDVKD. The CDR3 is CATSDRQGVSTGELFF. The CDR3, as DNA: TGTGCCACCAGTGACCGGCAGGGGGTGAGCACCGGGGAGCTGTTTTTT.

The V and J genes are TRBV27 and TRBJ2-4; D might be TRBD1 (6 bases). Germline V gene lookup returns CDR1 MNHEY and CDR2 SMNVEV (reference sequence). V was clipped by 4 bases and J by 15 bases, with 25 bases between them. This CDR3 comprises 15 residues. CDR3 loop: CASSSRILLQGDLYF. The CDR3 region has the DNA TGTGCCAGCAGTTCCCGCATTCTATTACAGGGTGATTTGTACTTC.

This clonotype came up many times. This chain joins TRBV12-3 or TRBV12-4 and TRBJ1-5; D gene uncertain. Trimming took off 1 base at V and 5 bases at J, with 9 bases between the two ends. The CDR3 consists of 14 residues. The CDR3 loop is CASSLVGWDQPQHF. The CDR3 bases are TGTGCCAGCAGTTTAGTGGGATGGGATCAGCCCCAGCATTTT.

In this sample, this clonotype turned up many times. The rearrangement links TRBV7-9 to TRBJ1-6; D is unclear. The germline V gene encodes CDR1 SEHNR and CDR2 FQNEAQ (reference sequence). Trimming took off 5 bases at V and 6 bases at J, with 11 bases between the two ends. The CDR3 is 14 amino acids. CDR3 DNA: TGTGCCAGCAGCCCCAGAGGCGGTAATTCACCCCTCCACTTT. This translates into CASSPRGGNSPLHF.

The sample holds many counts of this clonotype. This sequence joins TRBV5-1 and TRBJ1-1; no firm D call. Germline CDR1 reads SGHRS; CDR2 reads YFSETQ. The V end was cut by 3 bases, the J end by 1 base, with 13 bases between. The CDR3 totals 15 residues. CDR3 loop: CASSYPRNGNTEAFF. The CDR3 coding sequence is TGCGCCAGCAGCTATCCGCGTAATGGGAACACTGAAGCTTTCTTT. Filled out from reference TRBV5-1 and TRBJ1-1, the complete variable domain reads KAGVTQTPRYLIKTRGQQVTLSCSPISGHRSVSWYQQTPGQGLQFLFEYFSETQRNKGNFPGRFSGRQFSNSRSEMNVSTLELGDSALYLCASSYPRNGNTEAFFGQGTRLTVV.

This clonotype showed up many times. V is TRBV5-1 and J is TRBJ2-3; the match to TRBD2 covers 8 bases. Looked up from germline, CDR1 is SGHRS and CDR2 is YFSETQ. The CDR3 spans 18 residues. The V and J ends lost 1 base and 0 bases, in that order; junction bases with no gene match: 10. This CDR3 is CASSLSSTSGKSTDTQYF. CDR3 DNA: TGCGCCAGCAGCTTGTCATCCACTAGCGGCAAGAGCACAGATACGCAGTATTTT.

Points on this clonotype: A much bigger clone sits one base away, suggesting this may be a read error. This CDR3 is missing its conserved last phenylalanine or tryptophan, likely due to a read error. The V call is TRBV5-1, the J call TRBJ2-4, with D tentatively TRBD1 (6 bases). The CDR3 totals 13 residues. In germline, CDR1 is SGHRS, CDR2 YFSETQ. Trimming took off 3 bases at V and 9 bases at J, with 13 bases between the two ends. CDR3 sequence (DNA): TGCGCCAGCAGCTGGGACACCGAAAGCATTCAGTACTCC. It is translated as CASSWDTESIQYS.

Of note for this clonotype: With a much larger clone just one base away, this may be a read error. This CDR3 is CAISPRGGVEGSGKTQYF. The CDR3 DNA is TGTGCCATCAGTCCCCGGGGGGGCGTGGAGGGCAGTGGAAAGACCCAGTACTTC. The J gene is TRBJ2-5, the V gene TRBV3-1, with 8 bases fitting TRBD2. V shed 10 bases and J 6 bases; nucleotides not matched to a gene: 25. The germline V gene encodes CDR1 LGHDT and CDR2 YNNKEL (reference sequence). The CDR3 is made up of 18 amino acids.

This clonotype was counted ten times or more. This chain joins TRBV9 and TRBJ1-1, with D tentatively TRBD1 (6 bases). V lost 0 bases, J lost 3 bases, and 6 bases lay in between. The CDR3 covers 13 residues. Germline values: CDR1 SGDLS, CDR2 YYNGEE. The CDR3 loop reads CASSVAGDTEAFF. The CDR3 DNA sequence: TGTGCCAGCAGCGTAGCAGGGGACACTGAAGCTTTCTTT.

The chain carries TRBV12-3 or TRBV12-4 and TRBJ2-3; the D call may be TRBD1 or TRBD2 (6 bases each). Trimming stripped 5 bases from V and 2 bases from J, with 14 bases between. The CDR3 extends over 15 amino acids. This CDR3 is CASSGGLPFTDTQYF. CDR3 nucleotides: TGTGCCAGCAGTGGGGGGCTACCTTTCACAGATACGCAGTATTTT.

This clonotype has ten or more counts. The rearrangement links TRBV25-1 to TRBJ2-4, with a weak D call TRBD1 (6 bases). Germline V CDR1 and CDR2: MGHDK, SYGVNS. CDR3 length: 16 residues. V was trimmed by 5 bases and J by 0 bases, leaving 14 bases between them. The CDR3 DNA follows: TGTGCCAGCAGTACCAACAGGGCGCAAGCCAAAAACATTCAGTACTTC. Translating it yields CASSTNRAQAKNIQYF.

This clonotype was counted ten times or more. The V call is TRBV28, the J call TRBJ1-5, with D maybe TRBD1 (6 bases). Trimming removed 7 bases from V and 4 bases from J, with 14 bases in between. Germline CDR1 reads MDHEN; CDR2 reads SYDVKM. This CDR3 has 14 residues. This CDR3 is CASTSWDKNQPQHF. For the CDR3, the DNA is TGTGCCAGCACCTCCTGGGACAAGAATCAGCCCCAGCATTTT.

The genes are TRBV4-3 and TRBJ2-7; TRBD2 might be the D (6 bases). CDR3 length: 18 residues. Trimming removed 0 bases from V and 4 bases from J, with 22 bases in between. The germline gives CDR1 LGHNA, CDR2 YSLEER. This chain's CDR3 is CASSQDGPGTGGSYEQYF. The CDR3 DNA follows: TGCGCCAGCAGCCAAGATGGGCCCGGGACTGGCGGGTCATACGAGCAGTACTTC.

This clonotype has ten or more counts. Written as DNA, the CDR3 is TGTGCCAGCAGCTCCGGGACAGGGGGCTTCCGGACAGATACGCAGTATTTT. It is translated as CASSSGTGGFRTDTQYF. This chain links TRBV7-9 with TRBJ2-3; 12 bases agree with TRBD1. Germline V gives CDR1 SEHNR, CDR2 FQNEAQ (reference sequence). The CDR3 is made up of 17 amino acids. With V trimmed by 4 bases and J by 3 bases, 8 bases remained unmatched.

In its sample, this clonotype was seen many times. This chain joins TRBV12-3 or TRBV12-4 and TRBJ2-5; maybe TRBD2 (5 bases). V was cut by 4 bases and J by 1 base, with 10 bases left in between. This CDR3 is 14 amino acids long. CDR3 region: CASSSWTGQETQYF. The CDR3 DNA reads as TGTGCCAGCAGTTCGTGGACTGGCCAAGAGACCCAGTACTTC.